The TCR beta chain under discussion was sequenced for a study of technical replicates of blood from several donors. TCRdb's table, derived via immunoSEQ multiplex PCR, lists solely in-frame clones and lacks some. Of just under 100,000 clones listed, about 96% are singletons. Germline V gives CDR1 SGHAT, CDR2 FQNNGV. There are 15 residues in the CDR3. With V trimmed by 4 bases and J by 5 bases, 10 bases remained unmatched. The gene calls are TRBV11-2 and TRBJ1-2; 7 nucleotides match TRBD1. This receptor was taken from a human donor in good health. The sequencing sample was made of T cells isolated from PBMCs. CDR3: CASSSRQGDAYGYTF. DNA of the CDR3: TGTGCCAGCAGCTCGCGACAGGGAGATGCGTATGGCTACACCTTC.